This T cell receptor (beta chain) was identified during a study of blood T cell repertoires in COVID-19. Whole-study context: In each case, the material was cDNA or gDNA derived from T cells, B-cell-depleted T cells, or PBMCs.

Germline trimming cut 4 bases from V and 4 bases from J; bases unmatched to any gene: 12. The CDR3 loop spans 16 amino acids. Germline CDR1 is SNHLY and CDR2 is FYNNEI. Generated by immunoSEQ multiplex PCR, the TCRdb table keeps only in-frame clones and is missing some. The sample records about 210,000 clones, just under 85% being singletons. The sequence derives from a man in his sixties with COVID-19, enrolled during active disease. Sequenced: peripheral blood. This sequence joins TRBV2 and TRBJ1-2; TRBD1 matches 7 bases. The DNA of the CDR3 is TGTGCCAGCAGTGGAGCACAGGGGTATGTTGGCTATGGCTACACCTTC. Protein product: CASSGAQGYVGYGYTF.